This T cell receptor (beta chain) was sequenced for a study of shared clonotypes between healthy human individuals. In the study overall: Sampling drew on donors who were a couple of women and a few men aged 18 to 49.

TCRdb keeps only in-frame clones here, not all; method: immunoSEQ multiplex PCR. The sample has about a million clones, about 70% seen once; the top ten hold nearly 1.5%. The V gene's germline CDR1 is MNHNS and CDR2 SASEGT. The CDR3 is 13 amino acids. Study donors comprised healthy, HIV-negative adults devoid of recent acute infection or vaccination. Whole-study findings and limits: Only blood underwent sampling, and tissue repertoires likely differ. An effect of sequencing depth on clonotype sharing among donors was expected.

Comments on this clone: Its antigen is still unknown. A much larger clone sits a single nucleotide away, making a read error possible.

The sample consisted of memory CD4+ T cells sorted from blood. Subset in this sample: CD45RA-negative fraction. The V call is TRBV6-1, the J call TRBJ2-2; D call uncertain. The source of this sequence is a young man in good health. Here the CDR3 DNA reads TGTGCCAGCAGTGAACAGAACGCCGGGGAGCTGTTTTTT. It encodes CASSEQNAGELFF.